These T cell receptor beta chains were read from a single sample in a study of blood T cell repertoires in COVID-19. Sequencing was performed with immunoSEQ multiplex PCR; in TCRdb, only in-frame clones are kept and a portion is missing. There are approximately 140,000 clones in the sample; around nine tenths occur only once, and 4.3% lies in the top ten. Material for sequencing was peripheral blood. These receptors originate from a woman aged 40 to 55 with acute or convalescent COVID-19. Each CDR3 is given with its conserved first and last residue. Fields, in order: D gene, CDR3 length, V gene, clone size, J gene, CDR3 DNA, CDR3 protein. D genes are given only for firm matches. Only part of the rows carry a size: once, few, many, or a class if the clone is expanded.

>.|14|TRBV30|.|TRBJ1-5
TGTGCCTGGAGTGTAAGCGGGGGGCCGAAGCCCCAGCATTTT
CAWSVSGGPKPQHF
>.|14|TRBV2|.|TRBJ1-5
TGTGCCAGCACCCTGGGGGCCAGCAATCAGCCCCAGCATTTT
CASTLGASNQPQHF
>TRBD2|16|TRBV2|.|TRBJ2-1
TGTGCCAGCAGTCAGGAGACTAGCGGGAGTGGGAATGAGCAGTTCTTC
CASSQETSGSGNEQFF
>.|13|TRBV24-1|.|TRBJ1-1
TGTGCCACCAGTGATTGGGGGCGGACTGAAGCTTTCTTT
CATSDWGRTEAFF
>TRBD2|15|TRBV4-2|.|TRBJ2-1
TGTGCCAGCAGCAACAGCGGGAGGGTCAACAATGAGCAGTTCTTC
CASSNSGRVNNEQFF
>.|16|TRBV28|.|TRBJ2-3
TGTGCCAGCAGTTTAGGTCTTGGTCTGAGAACAGATACGCAGTATTTT
CASSLGLGLRTDTQYF
>.|15|TRBV24-1|.|TRBJ2-3
TGTGCCACCAGTGATTCACAGGAATCCACAGATACGCAGTATTTT
CATSDSQESTDTQYF
>TRBD1|14|TRBV10-3|.|TRBJ1-2
TGTGCCATCAGTGATTACAGGGGAGACTATGGCTACACCTTC
CAISDYRGDYGYTF
>TRBD1|14|TRBV11-1|.|TRBJ2-7
TGTGCCAGCAGCCCGCCCCAGGGGGCGTACGAGCAGTACTTC
CASSPPQGAYEQYF
>.|12|TRBV30|.|TRBJ1-1
TGTGCCTGGAGTCGTCTAGGTACTGAAGCTTTCTTT
CAWSRLGTEAFF
>.|14|TRBV7-2|.|TRBJ1-1
TGTGCCAGCAGCGCTCAGGGTAGAAACACTGAAGCTTTCTTT
CASSAQGRNTEAFF
>.|13|TRBV19|.|TRBJ2-5
TGTGCCAGTAGTAAAAACAGGGTTGAGACCCAGTACTTC
CASSKNRVETQYF
>TRBD1|14|TRBV6-4|.|TRBJ1-1
TGTGCCAGCAGCCCGACAGGGGCGCTAACTGAAGCTTTCTTT
CASSPTGALTEAFF
>.|14|TRBV6-5|.|TRBJ2-3
TGTGCCAGCAGTTACGGCGGGAAGACAGATACGCAGTATTTT
CASSYGGKTDTQYF
>TRBD2|15|TRBV3-1/TRBV3-2|.|TRBJ2-7
TGTGCCAGCACCGAGGGGACCGGGGGGAGTTACGAGCAGTACTTC
CASTEGTGGSYEQYF
>TRBD1|14|TRBV10-3|.|TRBJ1-2
TGTGCCATCAGTGAGGACAGGGGAGCCTATGGCTACACCTTC
CAISEDRGAYGYTF
>.|12|TRBV24-1|.|TRBJ2-7
TGTGCCACCAGCCTCAGTAATTCGGAGCAGTACTTC
CATSLSNSEQYF
>.|17|TRBV9|.|TRBJ2-2
TGTGCCAGCAGCGTCGCCCCTGTCGGGGGAGACACCGGGGAGCTGTTTTTT
CASSVAPVGGDTGELFF
>.|14|TRBV18|.|TRBJ2-2
TGTGCCAGCTCACCACCGGCCGGGGGCGGGGAGCTGTTTTTT
CASSPPAGGGELFF
>.|14|TRBV6-2/TRBV6-3|.|TRBJ2-1
TGTGCCAGCAGTGGGGCGGTGCCCAGGGATGAGCAGTTCTTC
CASSGAVPRDEQFF
>TRBD1|14|TRBV27|.|TRBJ1-1
TGTGCCAGCAGTTTTACAGGGGCGAACACTGAAGCTTTCTTT
CASSFTGANTEAFF
>.|15|TRBV4-3|.|TRBJ1-2
TGCGCCAGCAGCCAAGATCGAGCCCAAAACTATGGCTACACCTTC
CASSQDRAQNYGYTF
>.|14|TRBV7-2|.|TRBJ2-3
TGTGCCAGCAGCTTATTTAGATCTACAGATACGCAGTATTTT
CASSLFRSTDTQYF
>TRBD1|15|TRBV30|few|TRBJ2-7
TGTGCCTGGAGTGTACCGGGACAGGGGGCCTACGAGCAGTACTTC
CAWSVPGQGAYEQYF
>.|12|TRBV11-3|.|TRBJ2-1
TGTGCCAGCAGTAGAGGGACAAATGAGCAGTTCTTC
CASSRGTNEQFF
>TRBD2|18|TRBV7-7|.|TRBJ2-5
TGTGCTAGCAGCTTAGGACTAGCGGGAGCTCGCCGGGGAGAGACCCAGTACTTC
CASSLGLAGARRGETQYF
>TRBD1|14|TRBV6-6|.|TRBJ1-1
TGTGCCAGCAGTTACTCGGAAGGGGGCCGAGGAGCTTTCTTT
CASSYSEGGRGAFF
>.|16|TRBV9|once|TRBJ2-7
TGTGCCAGCAGCGTACGACCGGAGCGTCCATCCTACGAGCAGTACTTC
CASSVRPERPSYEQYF
>TRBD1|16|TRBV24-1|.|TRBJ1-5
TGTGCCACCAGGGTCCTTGAGACAGGGGACAATCAGCCCCAGCATTTT
CATRVLETGDNQPQHF
>.|12|TRBV28|.|TRBJ2-5
TGTGCCAGCAGTTCCTACCAAGAGACCCAGTACTTC
CASSSYQETQYF
>.|11|TRBV10-3|.|TRBJ2-3
TGTGCCATCAGTGGGGGGGAACAGGAGCTGTTT
CAISGGEQELF
>TRBD2|14|TRBV29-1|.|TRBJ2-1
TGCAGCGTTGACAAGCTAGCGGGGAGTAATGAGCAGTTCTTC
CSVDKLAGSNEQFF
>.|16|TRBV10-3|.|TRBJ1-1
TGTGCCATCACCCCCCGGGCAGGGGCGGAGAACACTGAAGCTTTCTTT
CAITPRAGAENTEAFF
>TRBD2|16|TRBV3-1/TRBV3-2|few|TRBJ2-3
TGTGCCAGCAGGTCTAGCGGGGGACCATTCACAGATACGCAGTATTTT
CASRSSGGPFTDTQYF
>TRBD1|16|TRBV5-1|.|TRBJ1-2
TGCGCCAGCAGCCAACCGGCGGGACAGGGGGAATATGGCTACACCTTC
CASSQPAGQGEYGYTF
>.|20|TRBV12-5|.|TRBJ1-5
TGTGCTAGTGCCACCCGTACCGGGACACTTTCCTCTTATAGCAATCAGCCCCAGCATTTT
CASATRTGTLSSYSNQPQHF
>.|15|TRBV2|.|TRBJ2-1
TGTGCCAGCAGTAGCGGCACACTGGTTCCCAATGAGCAGTTCTTC
CASSSGTLVPNEQFF
>.|13|TRBV7-2|.|TRBJ2-2
TGTGCCAGCAGCTTAGGAGCTCCCGGGGAGCTGTTTTTT
CASSLGAPGELFF
>.|14|TRBV5-1|.|TRBJ1-5
TGCGCCAGCAGCTTGGCAGGGTCGGATCAGCCCCAGCATTTT
CASSLAGSDQPQHF
>.|14|TRBV27|.|TRBJ1-4
TGTGCCAGCAGTTTAAATAGGGGTGGGGAAAAACTGGTTTTT
CASSLNRGGEKLVF
>TRBD2|15|TRBV5-1|.|TRBJ2-7
TGCGCCAGCAGCTTGGAAGCTAGCGGCGCCTACGAGCAGTACTTC
CASSLEASGAYEQYF
>TRBD2|16|TRBV7-3|.|TRBJ2-3
TGTGCCAGCAGCTTACTAGCGGGAGGTTACACAGATACGCAGTATTTT
CASSLLAGGYTDTQYF
>.|15|TRBV7-2|many|TRBJ2-1
TGTGCCAGCAGCCTAAGACAGGACCCTTACAATGAGCAGTTCTTC
CASSLRQDPYNEQFF